The rows below give T cell receptor beta chains drawn from one sample of a study of cytomegalovirus exposure and HLA in healthy donors. Profiling relied on immunoSEQ multiplex PCR, and the TCRdb table lists in-frame clones only, not all of them. The sample shows some 60,000 clones, approximately 96% of them seen only once. The sequenced sample was PBMCs. The receptors stem from a man aged 18-30 years in good health and CMV-seronegative. Both conserved end residues are part of each CDR3. A D gene is named only where the DNA matches it firmly. A row's size may be missing; if present it is once, few, many or a size class.

CDR3 protein	CDR3 DNA	D gene	clone size	V gene	J gene
CASNQGGSNQPQHF	TGTGCCAGCAATCAGGGAGGTAGCAATCAGCCCCAGCATTTT	-	-	TRBV6-6	TRBJ1-5
CASSLDSGSGEQYF	TGTGCTAGCAGCTTAGATAGCGGGAGTGGTGAGCAGTACTTC	TRBD2	once	TRBV7-7	TRBJ2-7
CAYNKYGYTF	TGTGCCTATAACAAGTATGGCTACACCTTC	-	-	TRBV30	TRBJ1-2
CSVGGEGEQYF	TGCAGCGTTGGGGGGGAAGGCGAGCAGTACTTC	-	once	TRBV29-1	TRBJ2-7
CASSFAGVRSETQYF	TGTGCCAGCAGTTTCGCGGGAGTTCGTTCAGAGACCCAGTACTTC	TRBD2	-	TRBV28	TRBJ2-5
CASSHGLPSLGTTGELFF	TGTGCCAGCAGCCACGGACTACCCAGTTTGGGGACCACCGGGGAGCTGTTTTTT	-	-	TRBV7-2	TRBJ2-2
CASSSDRGRNTIYF	TGTGCCAGCAGCTCTGACAGGGGAAGAAACACCATATATTTT	TRBD1	-	TRBV5-4	TRBJ1-3
CAWSVRGPSYGYTF	TGTGCCTGGAGTGTGAGAGGGCCGAGCTATGGCTACACCTTC	-	once	TRBV30	TRBJ1-2
CASSLVFVGRNNEQFF	TGTGCCAGCAGCTTAGTGTTCGTGGGGAGGAACAATGAGCAGTTCTTC	-	-	TRBV11-2	TRBJ2-1
CATSIEPRAGDEDTQYF	TGTGCCACCAGCATAGAGCCCAGAGCGGGAGATGAGGATACGCAGTATTTT	TRBD2	-	TRBV15	TRBJ2-3
CASSGAPGTASYEQYF	TGTGCCAGCAGCGGGGCCCCCGGGACAGCGTCCTACGAGCAGTACTTC	TRBD1	-	TRBV9	TRBJ2-7
CAWSATGQGQYF	TGTGCCTGGAGTGCAACGGGACAAGGGCAGTATTTT	-	-	TRBV30	TRBJ2-3
CASSQVPMNTEAFF	TGCGCCAGCAGCCAAGTTCCAATGAACACTGAAGCTTTCTTT	-	-	TRBV4-1	TRBJ1-1
CASRTATGWHEQFF	TGTGCCAGCAGGACAGCGACAGGGTGGCATGAGCAGTTCTTC	TRBD1	-	TRBV6-5	TRBJ2-1
CASRKDRAERGYTF	TGTGCCAGTAGGAAGGACAGGGCGGAGCGTGGCTACACCTTC	TRBD1	-	TRBV19	TRBJ1-2
CASGTSGGGDTQYF	TGTGCCAGCGGAACTAGCGGAGGGGGAGATACGCAGTATTTT	TRBD2	-	TRBV27	TRBJ2-3
CASSLLGLASVTDTQYF	TGTGCCAGCAGCTTGCTCGGACTAGCTTCTGTCACAGATACGCAGTATTTT	TRBD2	-	TRBV5-4	TRBJ2-3
CASSQILYRLSGLYEQYF	TGCGCCAGCAGCCAAATCCTGTACCGTTTGTCAGGGCTGTACGAGCAGTACTTC	-	-	TRBV4-1	TRBJ2-7
CASSLFAGGPIPHYEQYF	TGTGCCAGCAGCTTATTCGCGGGAGGGCCCATTCCGCACTACGAGCAGTACTTC	TRBD2	-	TRBV7-2	TRBJ2-7
CASREGLAGVIDTQYF	TGTGCCAGCAGGGAAGGCCTAGCGGGAGTTATAGATACGCAGTATTTT	TRBD2	-	TRBV7-2	TRBJ2-3
CASSPRGGYNQPQHF	TGTGCCAGTAGTCCCCGGGGGGGGTATAATCAGCCCCAGCATTTT	-	-	TRBV19	TRBJ1-5
CASSLTGGDTQYF	TGTGCCAGCAGCTTAACAGGGGGTGATACGCAGTATTTT	TRBD1	few	TRBV7-2	TRBJ2-3
CASRRTSGSSYNEQFF	TGTGCCAGTAGGAGGACTAGCGGGAGCTCCTACAATGAGCAGTTCTTC	TRBD2	-	TRBV19	TRBJ2-1
CASSGRAGYNEQFF	TGCGCCAGCAGCGGGAGGGCCGGCTACAATGAGCAGTTCTTC	TRBD2	-	TRBV5-1	TRBJ2-1